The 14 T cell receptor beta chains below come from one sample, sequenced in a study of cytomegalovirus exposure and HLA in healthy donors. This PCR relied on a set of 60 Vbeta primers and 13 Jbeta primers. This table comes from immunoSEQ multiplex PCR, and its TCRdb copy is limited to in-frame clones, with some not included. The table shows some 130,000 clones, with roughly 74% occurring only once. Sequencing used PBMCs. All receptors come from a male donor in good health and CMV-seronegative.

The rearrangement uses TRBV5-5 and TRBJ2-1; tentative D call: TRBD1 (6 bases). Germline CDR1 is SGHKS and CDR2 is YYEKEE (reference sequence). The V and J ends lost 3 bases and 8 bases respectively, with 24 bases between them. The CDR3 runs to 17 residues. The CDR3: CASSSEDSRAGLYEQFF. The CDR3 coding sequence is TGTGCCAGCAGCTCCGAGGACAGTCGAGCAGGGTTGTATGAGCAGTTCTTC. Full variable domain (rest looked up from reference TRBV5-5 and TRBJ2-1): DAGVTQSPTHLIKTRGQQVTLRCSPISGHKSVSWYQQVLGQGPQFIFQYYEKEERGRGNFPDRFSARQFPNYSSELNVNALLLGDSALYLCASSSEDSRAGLYEQFFGPGTRLTVL.

In DNA, the CDR3 is TGTGCCAGCAGTGAACTGACTAGCGGGAACACAGATACGCAGTATTTT. Its protein is CASSELTSGNTDTQYF. The rearrangement uses TRBV6-1 and TRBJ2-3; 11 bases are shared with TRBD2. There are 16 residues in the CDR3. Germline assignment: CDR1 MNHNS and CDR2 SASEGT. Trimming took 2 bases from V and 2 from J; bases not matched to a gene: 3.

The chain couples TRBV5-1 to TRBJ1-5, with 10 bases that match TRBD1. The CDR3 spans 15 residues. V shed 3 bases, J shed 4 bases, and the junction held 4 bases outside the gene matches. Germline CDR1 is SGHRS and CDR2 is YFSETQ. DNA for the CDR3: TGCGCCAGCAGCTCTGGGACAGGGGTAAATCAGCCCCAGCATTTT. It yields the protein CASSSGTGVNQPQHF.

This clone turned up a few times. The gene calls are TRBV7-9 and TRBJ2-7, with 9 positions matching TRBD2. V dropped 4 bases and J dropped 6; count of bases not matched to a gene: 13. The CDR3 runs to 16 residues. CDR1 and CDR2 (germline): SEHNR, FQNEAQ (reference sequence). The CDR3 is CASSSSLDSGGGEQYF. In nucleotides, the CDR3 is TGTGCCAGCAGCTCCTCCCTCGATAGCGGGGGAGGCGAGCAGTACTTC.

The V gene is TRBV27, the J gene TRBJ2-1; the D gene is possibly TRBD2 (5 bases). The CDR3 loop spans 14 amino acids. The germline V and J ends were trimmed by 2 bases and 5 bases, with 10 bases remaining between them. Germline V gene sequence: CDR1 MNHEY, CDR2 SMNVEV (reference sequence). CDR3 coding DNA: TGTGCCAGCAGTTTACAGAGGGCCGACAATGAGCAGTTCTTC. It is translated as CASSLQRADNEQFF.

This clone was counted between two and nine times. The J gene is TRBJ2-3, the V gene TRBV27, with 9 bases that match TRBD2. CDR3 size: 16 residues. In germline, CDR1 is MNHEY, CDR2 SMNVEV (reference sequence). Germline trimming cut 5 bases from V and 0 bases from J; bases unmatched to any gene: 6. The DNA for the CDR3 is TGTGCCAGCAGTACCCGACTAGCGGTTAGCACAGATACGCAGTATTTT. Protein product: CASSTRLAVSTDTQYF.

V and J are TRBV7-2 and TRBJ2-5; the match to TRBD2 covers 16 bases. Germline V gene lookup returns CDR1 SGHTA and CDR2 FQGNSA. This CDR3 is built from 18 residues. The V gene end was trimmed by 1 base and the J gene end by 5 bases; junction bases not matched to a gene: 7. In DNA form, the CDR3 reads TGTGCCAGCAGCTTAGGTGGGACTAGCGGGAGGGGAGGGGAGACCCAGTACTTC. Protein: CASSLGGTSGRGGETQYF.

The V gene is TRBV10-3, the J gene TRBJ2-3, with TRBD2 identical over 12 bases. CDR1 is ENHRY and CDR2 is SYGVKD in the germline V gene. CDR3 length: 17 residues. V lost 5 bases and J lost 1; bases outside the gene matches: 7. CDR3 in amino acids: CAISPSSGREGTDTQYF. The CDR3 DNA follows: TGTGCCATCAGTCCCTCTAGCGGGAGGGAGGGCACAGATACGCAGTATTTT.

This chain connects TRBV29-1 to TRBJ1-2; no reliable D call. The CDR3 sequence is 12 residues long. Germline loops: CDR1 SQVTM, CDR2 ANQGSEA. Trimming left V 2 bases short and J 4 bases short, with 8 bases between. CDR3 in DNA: TGCAGCGTTGAAATATTGTCCTATGGCTACACCTTC. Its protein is CSVEILSYGYTF.

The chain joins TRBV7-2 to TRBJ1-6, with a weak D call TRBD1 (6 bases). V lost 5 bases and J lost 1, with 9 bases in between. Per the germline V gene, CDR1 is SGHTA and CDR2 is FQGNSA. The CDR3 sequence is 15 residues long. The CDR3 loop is CASSQGLSYNSPLHF. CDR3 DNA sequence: TGTGCCAGCAGCCAGGGGTTATCCTATAATTCACCCCTCCACTTT.

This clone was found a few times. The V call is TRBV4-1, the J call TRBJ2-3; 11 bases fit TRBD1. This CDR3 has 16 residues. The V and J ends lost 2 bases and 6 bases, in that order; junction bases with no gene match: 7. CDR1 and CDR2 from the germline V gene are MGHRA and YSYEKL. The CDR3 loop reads CASSQRTGGSGDTQYF. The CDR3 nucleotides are TGCGCCAGCAGCCAAAGGACAGGGGGCAGCGGGGATACGCAGTATTTT.

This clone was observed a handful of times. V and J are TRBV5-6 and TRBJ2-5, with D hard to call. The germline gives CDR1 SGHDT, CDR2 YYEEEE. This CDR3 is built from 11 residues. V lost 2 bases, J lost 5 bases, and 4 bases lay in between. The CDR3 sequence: CASSFSETQYF. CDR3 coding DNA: TGTGCCAGCAGCTTCTCGGAGACCCAGTACTTC.

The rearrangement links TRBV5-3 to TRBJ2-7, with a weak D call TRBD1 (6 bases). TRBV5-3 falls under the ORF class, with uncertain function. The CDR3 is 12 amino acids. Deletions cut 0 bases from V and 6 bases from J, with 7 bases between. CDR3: CARSLVGAEQYF. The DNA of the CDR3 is TGTGCCAGAAGCTTGGTGGGGGCCGAGCAGTACTTC.

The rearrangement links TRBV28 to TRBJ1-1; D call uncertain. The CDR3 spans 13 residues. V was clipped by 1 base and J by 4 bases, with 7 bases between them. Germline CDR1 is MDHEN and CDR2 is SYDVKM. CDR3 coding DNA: TGTGCCAGCAGTTTATATTTAGCCACTGAAGCTTTCTTT. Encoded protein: CASSLYLATEAFF.